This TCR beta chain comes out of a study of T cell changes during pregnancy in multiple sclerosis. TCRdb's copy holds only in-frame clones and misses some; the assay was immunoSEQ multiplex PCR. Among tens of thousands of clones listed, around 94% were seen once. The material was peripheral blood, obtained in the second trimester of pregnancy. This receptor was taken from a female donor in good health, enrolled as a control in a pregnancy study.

The CDR3 DNA reads as TGTGCCAGCAGCTTCGACGGCTCCCAGCGTTCGTACGAGCAGTACTTC. This gives the protein CASSFDGSQRSYEQYF. The chain couples TRBV5-8 to TRBJ2-7; D gene unclear. The ends were cut back, 2 bases at V and 4 bases at J, with 19 bases in the middle. CDR1 is SGHTS and CDR2 is YDEGEE in the germline V gene. This CDR3 is 16 amino acids long.